These 27 T cell receptor beta chains were all obtained from the same sample, sequenced in a study of blood T cell repertoires in COVID-19. This table comes from immunoSEQ multiplex PCR, and its TCRdb copy is limited to in-frame clones, with some not included. The top ten hold 4.3% of the sample, which has approximately 450,000 clones, roughly 89% seen once. Sample: peripheral blood. The receptors were sampled from a woman in her thirties with acute or convalescent COVID-19.

V and J are TRBV6-1 and TRBJ1-1, with 9 bases identical to TRBD1. Looked up from germline, CDR1 is MNHNS and CDR2 is SASEGT. V shed 5 bases, J shed 0 bases, and the junction held 4 bases outside the gene matches. The CDR3 runs 15 residues. In nucleotides, the CDR3 is TGTGCCAGCAGTAGAACAGGGGGCTTGAACACTGAAGCTTTCTTT. Its protein product is CASSRTGGLNTEAFF.

This chain links TRBV11-2 with TRBJ2-5; D might be TRBD1 (6 bases). Between the trimmed V and J ends, which lost 6 bases and 2 bases, there was a span of 16 bases. CDR1 and CDR2 from the germline V gene are SGHAT and FQNNGV. This CDR3 region has 15 residues. The CDR3 DNA reads as TGTGCCAGCAGTGCCGGACAGCTTAGACAAGAGACCCAGTACTTC. Protein sequence: CASSAGQLRQETQYF.

The CDR3 coding sequence is TGCGCCAGCAGTCCTCAGGGCCCCCCGGACGAGCAGTACTTC. Translating gives CASSPQGPPDEQYF. The gene calls are TRBV10-2 and TRBJ2-7; D possibly corresponds to TRBD1 (5 bases). The CDR3 runs to 14 residues. Germline CDR1 WSHSY, CDR2 SAAADI. V was clipped by 5 bases and J by 5 bases, with 16 bases between them.

V gene TRBV4-1 combines with J gene TRBJ2-7; D is unclear. This CDR3 is 14 amino acids long. Germline V gene data show CDR1 as MGHRA and CDR2 as YSYEKL. Deletions cut 1 base from V and 2 bases from J, with 9 bases between. The DNA for the CDR3 is TGCGCCAGCAGCCAAGCGCTTGGGCCCTACGAGCAGTACTTC. It codes for CASSQALGPYEQYF.

The genes are TRBV5-1 and TRBJ1-6; 10 bases map to TRBD1. The CDR3 covers 16 residues. Germline values: CDR1 SGHRS, CDR2 YFSETQ. V gave up 4 bases and J gave up 1 base; unmatched junction bases: 2. The CDR3 nucleotides read TGCGCCAGCAGCGGGACAGGGGCGTCCTATAATTCACCCCTCCACTTT. Translating it yields CASSGTGASYNSPLHF.

The rearrangement links TRBV7-3 to TRBJ1-1; D is unclear. Deletions cut 6 bases from V and 5 bases from J, with 7 bases between. The germline CDR1 and CDR2 sequences are SGHTA and FQGTGA. CDR3 length: 11 residues. In DNA, the CDR3 is TGTGCCAGCAGTTATTATACTGAAGCTTTCTTT. It specifies CASSYYTEAFF.

The chain is built from TRBV10-3 and TRBJ1-6, with TRBD1 matching 7 bases. Germline CDR1 reads ENHRY; CDR2 reads SYGVKD. The CDR3 covers 16 residues. V gave up 5 bases and J gave up 5 bases; unmatched junction bases: 9. This CDR3 is CAISLDRVLDNSPLHF. The CDR3 nucleotides are TGTGCCATCAGTTTAGACAGGGTGTTAGATAATTCACCCCTCCACTTT.

This clone was seen a single time. The gene calls are TRBV9 and TRBJ1-4; D is perhaps TRBD1 (5 bases). The CDR3 contains 14 residues. Trimming removed 1 base at V and 7 bases at J, with 11 bases between. Germline V gene data show CDR1 as SGDLS and CDR2 as YYNGEE. The CDR3 nucleotides read TGTGCCAGCAGCGTATCAGGGTTGTCTGAAAAACTGTTTTTT. Its protein product is CASSVSGLSEKLFF. Drawing the rest from reference TRBV9 and TRBJ1-4, the complete variable domain is DSGVTQTPKHLITATGQRVTLRCSPRSGDLSVYWYQQSLDQGLQFLIQYYNGEERAKGNILERFSAQQFPDLHSELNLSSLELGDSALYFCASSVSGLSEKLFFGSGTQLSVL.

The chain couples TRBV7-9 to TRBJ1-5; no firm D call. This CDR3 spans 14 amino acids. Between the trimmed V and J ends, which lost 4 bases and 0 bases, there was a span of 7 bases. Germline V gene lookup returns CDR1 SEHNR and CDR2 FQNEAQ (reference sequence). In nucleotides, the CDR3 is TGTGCCAGCAGCTCCGAGTTTAGCAATCAGCCCCAGCATTTT. Translating gives CASSSEFSNQPQHF.

The J gene is TRBJ2-3, the V gene TRBV2; 9 bases map to TRBD1. Unmatched junction bases numbered 8, after V lost 8 bases and J lost 2 bases. CDR3 size: 15 residues. Looked up from germline, CDR1 is SNHLY and CDR2 is FYNNEI. This chain's CDR3 is CASDWDRELTDTQYF. Written as DNA, the CDR3 is TGTGCCAGCGACTGGGACAGGGAGCTCACAGATACGCAGTATTTT.

The rearrangement uses TRBV6-1 and TRBJ2-7, with a weak D call TRBD1 (6 bases). The V and J ends lost 0 bases and 0 bases respectively, with 9 bases between them. The CDR3 is made up of 15 amino acids. Germline assignment: CDR1 MNHNS and CDR2 SASEGT. The CDR3 is CASSEAQGSSYEQYF. CDR3 DNA: TGTGCCAGCAGTGAAGCGCAGGGGAGCTCCTACGAGCAGTACTTC.

This sequence joins TRBV27 and TRBJ1-2; possibly TRBD1 for D (5 bases). The CDR3 totals 17 residues. V was cut by 6 bases and J by 4 bases, with 24 bases left in between. Germline V CDR1 and CDR2: MNHEY, SMNVEV (reference sequence). CDR3 residues: CASSFQGRRGAAYGYTF. In DNA form, the CDR3 reads TGTGCCAGCAGCTTTCAAGGACGGCGGGGCGCAGCCTATGGCTACACCTTC.

The chain employs TRBV24-1 and TRBJ2-3; 8 positions agree with TRBD2. J was trimmed by 7 bases and V by 6 bases; bases with no gene match: 5. Germline CDR1 KGHDR, CDR2 SFDVKD. The CDR3 length is 13 residues. The CDR3 region is CATSSGGQNTQYF. The DNA for the CDR3 is TGTGCCACCAGTAGCGGGGGTCAGAATACGCAGTATTTT.

The V gene is TRBV18, the J gene TRBJ2-3, with a weak D call TRBD1 (6 bases). CDR1 is KGHSH, CDR2 LQKENI, per germline. The CDR3 covers 16 residues. The V gene lost 4 bases and the J gene lost 1 base, with 15 bases spanning the gap. The CDR3: CASSLGPGHRTDTQYF. Written as DNA, the CDR3 is TGTGCCAGCTCACTTGGGCCGGGACACCGCACAGATACGCAGTATTTT.

The J gene is TRBJ1-3, the V gene TRBV12-5, with TRBD1 matching 8 bases. V lost 3 bases and J lost 8; bases outside the gene matches: 6. CDR1 is LGHNT and CDR2 is FRNRAP in the germline V gene. CDR3 size: 14 residues. CDR3 residues: CASGLGQGGYTIYF. As DNA, the CDR3 is TGTGCTAGTGGTTTAGGACAGGGAGGCTACACCATATATTTT.

V usage is TRBV18 and J usage is TRBJ1-5; 9 bases agree with TRBD1. Germline trimming cut 6 bases from V and 7 bases from J; bases unmatched to any gene: 7. Germline values: CDR1 KGHSH, CDR2 LQKENI. The CDR3 length is 14 residues. The chain's CDR3 is CASSLQGAGQPQHF. CDR3 DNA sequence: TGTGCCAGCTCCCTACAGGGGGCGGGCCAGCCCCAGCATTTT.

J is TRBJ2-1 and V is TRBV11-3; the match to TRBD2 covers 7 bases. This CDR3 is 17 amino acids long. V shed 5 bases and J 2 bases; nucleotides not matched to a gene: 12. The germline gives CDR1 SGHNT, CDR2 YENEEA. CDR3 in amino acids: CASSLQAGDGPYNEQFF. CDR3 nucleotide sequence: TGTGCCAGCAGCCTACAGGCGGGGGACGGACCCTACAATGAGCAGTTCTTC.

V and J are TRBV4-1 and TRBJ2-3; D ambiguous. Looked up from germline, CDR1 is MGHRA and CDR2 is YSYEKL. This CDR3 comprises 16 residues. Trimming removed 1 base at V and 6 bases at J, with 17 bases between. In DNA, the CDR3 is TGCGCCAGCAGCCAAGGGCGCGGCTCGGAGTCCGATACGCAGTATTTT. It yields the protein CASSQGRGSESDTQYF.

The chain is built from TRBV5-1 and TRBJ2-7; TRBD1 matches at 7 bases. The V gene end was trimmed by 4 bases and the J gene end by 1 base; junction bases not matched to a gene: 8. Germline V gene data show CDR1 as SGHRS and CDR2 as YFSETQ. CDR3 size: 15 residues. CDR3 protein: CASSPDRTGSYEQYF. For the CDR3, the DNA is TGCGCCAGCAGCCCCGACAGGACAGGATCCTACGAGCAGTACTTC. The variable domain in full, completed from reference TRBV5-1 and TRBJ2-7, reads KAGVTQTPRYLIKTRGQQVTLSCSPISGHRSVSWYQQTPGQGLQFLFEYFSETQRNKGNFPGRFSGRQFSNSRSEMNVSTLELGDSALYLCASSPDRTGSYEQYFGPGTRLTVT.

The CDR3 spells CATSDLPGATDTQYF. DNA for the CDR3: TGTGCCACCAGTGATTTGCCTGGGGCTACGGATACGCAGTATTTT. V gene TRBV24-1 combines with J gene TRBJ2-3, with TRBD1 as a possible D gene (5 bases). CDR1 and CDR2 (germline): KGHDR, SFDVKD. V lost 0 bases to trimming and J lost 6 bases, with 12 bases between them. There are 15 residues in the CDR3.

The chain joins TRBV2 to TRBJ2-3, with D possibly matching TRBD2 (7 bases). CDR1 is SNHLY, CDR2 FYNNEI, per germline. Trimming pared 11 bases from V and 2 bases from J, leaving 17 bases between. The CDR3 sequence is 14 residues long. The CDR3, as DNA: TGTGCCGCCATGGAGGGGGGGGACACAGATACGCAGTATTTT. Its protein is CAAMEGGDTDTQYF. The entire variable domain, with the rest obtained from reference TRBV2 and TRBJ2-3, is as follows: EPEVTQTPSHQVTQMGQEVILRCVPISNHLYFYWYRQILGQKVEFLVSFYNNEISEKSEIFDDQFSVERPDGSNFTLKIRSTKLEDSAMYFCAAMEGGDTDTQYFGPGTRLTVL.

This clone was seen once. The V and J genes are TRBV9 and TRBJ1-2, with 7 nucleotides matching TRBD1. This CDR3 contains 13 residues. The V segment lost 5 bases and the J segment 8 bases; nucleotides outside the gene matches: 9. Looked up from germline, CDR1 is SGDLS and CDR2 is YYNGEE. In nucleotides, the CDR3 is TGTGCCAGCAGTAGAGACAGGGCCCCCGGCTACACCTTC. This sequence encodes CASSRDRAPGYTF.

The chain employs TRBV20-1 and TRBJ2-7; no definite D call. Trimming took off 6 bases at V and 5 bases at J, with 11 bases between the two ends. Germline CDR1 reads DFQATT; CDR2 reads SNEGSKA (reference sequence). The CDR3 has 11 amino acids. The CDR3: CSASVEHEQYF. The CDR3 DNA follows: TGCAGTGCCAGCGTTGAGCACGAGCAGTACTTC.

The chain has TRBV3-1 (or the pseudogene TRBV3-2) and TRBJ2-7, with 10 nucleotides matching TRBD2. The V and J ends lost 0 bases and 3 bases, in that order; junction bases with no gene match: 11. The CDR3 extends over 18 amino acids. Germline V lookup: CDR1 LGHDT, CDR2 YNNKEL (reference sequence). Here the CDR3 DNA reads TGTGCCAGCAGCCAAGATCGTATTAGCGGGGGGCCCTACTACGAGCAGTACTTC. Translation gives CASSQDRISGGPYYEQYF.

This rearrangement joins TRBV19 to TRBJ2-1; a weak D match, TRBD2 (7 bases). The CDR3 length is 15 residues. Trimming left V 0 bases short and J 6 bases short, with 12 bases between. CDR1 and CDR2 (germline): LNHDA, SQIVND (reference sequence). This CDR3 is CASSIDQGGGNEQFF. The CDR3 DNA follows: TGTGCCAGTAGTATAGATCAGGGAGGGGGCAATGAGCAGTTCTTC. The complete variable domain, with remaining parts taken from reference TRBV19 and TRBJ2-1, reads DGGITQSPKYLFRKEGQNVTLSCEQNLNHDAMYWYRQDPGQGLRLIYYSQIVNDFQKGDIAEGYSVSREKKESFPLTVTSAQKNPTAFYLCASSIDQGGGNEQFFGPGTRLTVL.

This clone was recorded only once. The rearrangement joins TRBV2 to TRBJ2-7, with TRBD2 identical over 7 bases. J lost 3 bases, V lost 3 bases, and 5 bases had no gene match. Germline V gene sequence: CDR1 SNHLY, CDR2 FYNNEI. The CDR3 runs to 14 residues. The CDR3 region is CASSEGGLHYEQYF. The CDR3, as DNA: TGTGCCAGCAGTGAGGGGGGGTTACACTACGAGCAGTACTTC.

The CDR3 here is CASRTSGEQFF. The CDR3 coding sequence is TGTGCCAGCAGAACTAGCGGCGAGCAGTTCTTC. The gene calls are TRBV28 and TRBJ2-1, with 8 nucleotides matching TRBD2. Germline CDR1 is MDHEN and CDR2 is SYDVKM. Unmatched junction bases numbered 2, after V lost 6 bases and J lost 10 bases. The CDR3 runs 11 residues.